Listed here are 6 T cell receptor beta chains from one sample, sequenced in a study of regulatory T cells in long-lasting Graves disease. The time point was: newly diagnosed GD, antithyroid drugs for less than 3 months. PBMC RNA served as the TCR library source. Through Arm-PCR of CDR3 regions and iRepertoire HTBI primers, TCR beta libraries were built. A single record per CDR3 protein comes from TCRdb applying MiXCR to the multiplex PCR reads. The top ten hold around 15% of the sample, which has around 250,000 distinct CDR3 sequences, around 18% seen once. These records were also assigned to another study, of T cells in Graves' hyperthyroidism and ophthalmopathy.

This sample comprised peripheral blood mononuclear cells (PBMCs), obtained at new diagnosis, from a patient treated with antithyroid drugs. The receptors were gathered from a woman aged 30 to 39 with Graves disease.

There are many counts of this clonotype. V gene TRBV2 combines with J gene TRBJ2-5; TRBD1 or TRBD2 may be the D gene (5 bases each). The CDR3 is 17 amino acids. Germline V gene data show CDR1 as SNHLY and CDR2 as FYNNEI. V shed 2 bases and J shed 1 base, with 17 bases lying between them. CDR3 coding DNA: TGTGCCAGCAGTGAATCGGGACCTCACCTGTCCCAAGAGACCCAGTACTTC. This sequence encodes CASSESGPHLSQETQYF.

As concerns this clonotype: With a much larger clone just one base away, this may be a read error. This rearrangement joins TRBV7-9 to TRBJ1-2; TRBD1 aligns across 10 bases. This CDR3 has 15 amino acids. Germline V gene lookup returns CDR1 SEHNR and CDR2 FQNEAQ (reference sequence). After removal of 4 bases from V and 4 bases from J, the junction contained 6 bases not matched to a gene. The CDR3 DNA sequence: TGTGCCAGCAGCTCTTCTGGGACAGGGGCCTATGGCTACACCTTC. It codes for CASSSSGTGAYGYTF.

The table lists this clonotype with many counts. The chain recombines TRBV7-6 with TRBJ1-4; 9 positions match TRBD1. Trimming removed 1 base from V and 6 bases from J; junction bases left unmatched: 6. The germline CDR1 and CDR2 sequences are SGHVS and FNYEAQ. This CDR3 has 16 amino acids. The CDR3 loop is CASSLDPDRGHEKLFF. Written as DNA, the CDR3 is TGTGCCAGCAGCTTAGACCCGGACAGGGGACATGAAAAACTGTTTTTT.

This clonotype was counted only a few times. The CDR3, as DNA: TGTGCCAGCAGTCTAACGACAGGTACGGGGCAGTTCTTC. It translates to CASSLTTGTGQFF. The chain carries TRBV6-1 and TRBJ2-1, with a tentative D call TRBD1 (6 bases). CDR1 is MNHNS, CDR2 SASEGT, per germline. The V gene lost 5 bases and the J gene lost 12 bases, with 17 bases spanning the gap. This CDR3 comprises 13 residues.

This clonotype was detected many times. The chain carries TRBV7-9 and TRBJ1-6, with TRBD1 identical over 7 bases. The CDR3 covers 16 residues. V was clipped by 5 bases and J by 10 bases; unmatched bases: 14. CDR1 is SEHNR and CDR2 is FQNEAQ in the germline V gene (reference sequence). The CDR3 sequence is CASSDSNRGRESPLHF. In DNA form, the CDR3 reads TGTGCCAGCAGCGACTCCAACAGGGGTAGGGAATCACCCCTCCACTTT.

In this sample, this clonotype turned up many times. The V and J genes are TRBV9 and TRBJ1-2; no firm D call. Germline CDR1 SGDLS, CDR2 YYNGEE. This CDR3 spans 13 amino acids. Trimming took off 3 bases at V and 6 bases at J, with 12 bases between the two ends. This CDR3 reads CASSAPTSHGYTF. The DNA for the CDR3 is TGTGCCAGCAGCGCCCCGACAAGTCATGGCTACACCTTC.